What follows describes a single T cell receptor (beta chain). Its target is unknown. CDR3 length: 15 amino acids. The germline gives CDR1 MDHEN, CDR2 SYDVKM. Trimming shortened V by 5 bases and J by 3 bases, and 17 bases separated the two germline ends. PCR primers comprised 60 Vbeta and 13 Jbeta primers. Method: immunoSEQ multiplex PCR; TCRdb's copy keeps in-frame clones and lacks some. The sample yields 150,000 to 200,000 clones, over 70% seen once. These data belong to a study of cytomegalovirus exposure and HLA in healthy donors. Study outcomes and limitations: Productive status was seen about 90% or about 30% of the time for most TCR beta V segments in an earlier analysis.

The TCR was taken from a middle-aged man in good health and CMV-seronegative. The sample was PBMCs. V gene TRBV28 combines with J gene TRBJ2-7; maybe TRBD1 (6 bases). The CDR3 is CASSLRDKHFYEQYF. CDR3 nucleotide sequence: TGTGCCAGCAGTCTCAGGGACAAACACTTCTACGAGCAGTACTTC.